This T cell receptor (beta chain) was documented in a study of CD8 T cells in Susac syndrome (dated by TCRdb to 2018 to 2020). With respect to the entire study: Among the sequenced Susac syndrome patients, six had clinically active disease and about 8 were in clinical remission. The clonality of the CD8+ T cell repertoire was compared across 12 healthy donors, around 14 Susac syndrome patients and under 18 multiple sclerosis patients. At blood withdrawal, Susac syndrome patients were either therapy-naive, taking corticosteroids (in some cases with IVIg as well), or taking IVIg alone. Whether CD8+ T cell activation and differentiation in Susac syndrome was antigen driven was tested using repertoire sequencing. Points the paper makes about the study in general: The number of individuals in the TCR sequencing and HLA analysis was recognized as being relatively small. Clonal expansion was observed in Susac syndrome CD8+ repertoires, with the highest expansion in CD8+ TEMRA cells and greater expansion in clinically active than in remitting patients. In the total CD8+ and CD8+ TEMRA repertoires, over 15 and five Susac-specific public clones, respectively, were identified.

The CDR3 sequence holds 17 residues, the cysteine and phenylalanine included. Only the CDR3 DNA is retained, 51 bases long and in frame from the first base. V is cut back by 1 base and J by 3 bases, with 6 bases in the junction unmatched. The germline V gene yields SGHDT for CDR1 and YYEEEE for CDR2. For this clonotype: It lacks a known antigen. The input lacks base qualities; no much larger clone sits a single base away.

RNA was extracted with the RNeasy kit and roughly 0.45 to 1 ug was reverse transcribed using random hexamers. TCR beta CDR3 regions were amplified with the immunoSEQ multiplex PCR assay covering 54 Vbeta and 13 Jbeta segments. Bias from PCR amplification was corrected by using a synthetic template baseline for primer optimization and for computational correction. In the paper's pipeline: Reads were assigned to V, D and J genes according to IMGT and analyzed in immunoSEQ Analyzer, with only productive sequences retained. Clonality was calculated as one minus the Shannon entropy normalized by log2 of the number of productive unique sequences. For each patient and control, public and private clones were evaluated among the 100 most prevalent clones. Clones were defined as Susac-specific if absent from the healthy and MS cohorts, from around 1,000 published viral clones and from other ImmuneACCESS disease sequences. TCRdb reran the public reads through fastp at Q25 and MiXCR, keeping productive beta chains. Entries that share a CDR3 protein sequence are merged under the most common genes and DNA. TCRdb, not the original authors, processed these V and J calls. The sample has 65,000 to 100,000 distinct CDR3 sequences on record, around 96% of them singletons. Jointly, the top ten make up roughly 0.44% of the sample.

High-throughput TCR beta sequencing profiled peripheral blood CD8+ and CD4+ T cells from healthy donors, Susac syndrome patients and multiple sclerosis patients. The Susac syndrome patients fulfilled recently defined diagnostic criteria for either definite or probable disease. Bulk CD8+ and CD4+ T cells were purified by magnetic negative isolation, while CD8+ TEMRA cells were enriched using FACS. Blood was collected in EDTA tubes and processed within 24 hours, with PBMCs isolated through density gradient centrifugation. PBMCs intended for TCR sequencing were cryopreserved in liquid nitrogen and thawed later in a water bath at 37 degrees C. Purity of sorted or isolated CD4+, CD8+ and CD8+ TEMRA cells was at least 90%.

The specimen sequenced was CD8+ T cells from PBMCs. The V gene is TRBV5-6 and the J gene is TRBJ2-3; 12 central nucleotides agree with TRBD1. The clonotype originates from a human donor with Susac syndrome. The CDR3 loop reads CASSLRGQGAVTDTQYF. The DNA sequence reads TGTGCCAGCAGCTTGAGGGGACAGGGGGCAGTTACAGATACGCAGTATTTT.